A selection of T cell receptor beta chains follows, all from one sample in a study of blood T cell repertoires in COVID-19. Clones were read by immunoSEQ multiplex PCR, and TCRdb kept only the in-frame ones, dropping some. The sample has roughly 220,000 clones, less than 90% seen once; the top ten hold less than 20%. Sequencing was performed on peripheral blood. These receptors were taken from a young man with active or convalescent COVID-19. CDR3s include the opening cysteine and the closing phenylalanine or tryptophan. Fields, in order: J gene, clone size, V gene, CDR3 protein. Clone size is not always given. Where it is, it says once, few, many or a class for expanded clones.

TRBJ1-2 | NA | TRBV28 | CASSLGGITNYGYTF
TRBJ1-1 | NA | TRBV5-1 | CASTLGGIGMNTEAFF
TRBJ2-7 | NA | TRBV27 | CASSFQAGLAGEQYF
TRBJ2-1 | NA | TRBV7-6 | CASSLRAGGNYNEQFF
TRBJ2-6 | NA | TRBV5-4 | CASSLQISGANVLTF
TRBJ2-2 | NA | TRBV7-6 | CASKTRESANTGELFF
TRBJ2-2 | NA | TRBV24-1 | CATSDRTSGGYTGELFF
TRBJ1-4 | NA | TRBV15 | CATSRGIGTENEKLFF
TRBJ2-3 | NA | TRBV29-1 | CSAGQATDTQYF
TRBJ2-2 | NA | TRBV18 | CASSPGTKNTGELFF
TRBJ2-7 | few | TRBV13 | CASSSTGTGSYEQYF
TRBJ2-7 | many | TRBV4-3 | CASSLGLAESYEQYF
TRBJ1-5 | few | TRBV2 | CASSLDRRVSNQPQHF
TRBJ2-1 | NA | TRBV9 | CASARGPAFEQFF
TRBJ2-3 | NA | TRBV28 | CASNKRPTDTQYF
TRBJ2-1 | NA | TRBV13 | CASSSDRVGNEQFF
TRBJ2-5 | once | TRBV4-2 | CASSVWTGEETQYF
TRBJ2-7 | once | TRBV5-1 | CASSTYPSGGYEQYF
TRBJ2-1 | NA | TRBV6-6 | CASSYPQERGYNEQFF
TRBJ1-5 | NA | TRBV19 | CASSSGTGYNQPQHF
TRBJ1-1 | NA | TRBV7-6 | CASSFTGGASEAFF
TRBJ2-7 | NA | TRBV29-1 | CSVELDSNYEQYF
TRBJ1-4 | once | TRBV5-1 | CASSPGQSTTNEKLFF
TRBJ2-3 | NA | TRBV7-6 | CASTQGGAPPSGADTQYF
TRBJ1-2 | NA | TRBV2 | CASSEWGANYGYTF
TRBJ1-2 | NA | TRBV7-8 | CASSHTLETGGYGYTF
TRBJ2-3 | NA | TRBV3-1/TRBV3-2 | CASSQDAGVTDTQYF
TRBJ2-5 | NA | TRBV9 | CASSLWSGGPQETQYF
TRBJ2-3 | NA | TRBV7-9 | CASSLVAGGTDTQYF
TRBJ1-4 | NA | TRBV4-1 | CASSQAPAGFRNEKLFF
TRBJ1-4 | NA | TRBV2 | CASSEWAGDEKLFF
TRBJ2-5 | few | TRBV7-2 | CASSLGAGPQETQYF
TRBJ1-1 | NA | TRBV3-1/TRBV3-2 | CASSHPGTANTEAFF
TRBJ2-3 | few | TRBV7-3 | CASSPRGGPIDTQYF
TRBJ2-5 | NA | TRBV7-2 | CASSPLGTKPRETQYF
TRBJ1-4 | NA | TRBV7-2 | CASSYGQSSEKLFF
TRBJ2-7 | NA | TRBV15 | CATSRGGEPYEQYF
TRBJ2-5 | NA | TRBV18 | CASSASSGGQETQYF
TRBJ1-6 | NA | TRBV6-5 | CASSPGTGLGAPLHF
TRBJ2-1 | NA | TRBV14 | CASSQGLGRKDNEQFF
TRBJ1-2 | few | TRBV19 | CASRRAQTNYGYTF
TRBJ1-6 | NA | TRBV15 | CATSRDQGNGSPLHF
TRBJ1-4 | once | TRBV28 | CASSLGRGWGKLFF
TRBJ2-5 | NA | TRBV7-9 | CASSLTSGIETQYF
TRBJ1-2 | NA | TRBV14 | CASSPPRDYGYTF
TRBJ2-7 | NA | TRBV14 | CASSQVRSGGQYEQYF
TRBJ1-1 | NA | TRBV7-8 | CASSFSGASEAFF
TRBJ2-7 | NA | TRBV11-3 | CASSLGGQYYEQYF
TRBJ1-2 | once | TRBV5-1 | CASSGGGRGLGYGYTF
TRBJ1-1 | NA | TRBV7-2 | CASSFTGSTGRTEAFF
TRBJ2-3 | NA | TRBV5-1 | CASSGGLRPTDTQYF
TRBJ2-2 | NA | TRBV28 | CASGRFYLNTGELFF
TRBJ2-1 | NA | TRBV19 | CASSPLTSGRATWYNEQFF
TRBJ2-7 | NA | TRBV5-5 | CASSLGVEVRGEQYF